This is a list of T cell receptor beta chains from one sample in a study of naive and memory T cell subsets. One entry per CDR3 protein results from TCRdb running MiXCR on the 5' RACE reads. The data show roughly 56,000 distinct CDR3 sequences, about 7.2% seen once. The receptors were sampled from a male donor in good health. Each CDR3 is given with its conserved first and last residue. D genes are given only for firm matches. Part of the rows lack a size; the others show once, few, many or a class for expanded clones.

few	TRBD1	TRBV19	TRBJ1-5	TGTGCCAGTAGTGTTCAGGGGGTCGGAAGCAATCAGCCCCAGCATTTT	CASSVQGVGSNQPQHF
many	.	TRBV29-1	TRBJ1-1	TGCAGCGTTGAGCGAGGGAACACTGAAGCTTTCTTT	CSVERGNTEAFF
many	TRBD2	TRBV5-1	TRBJ2-7	TGCGCCAGCAGCTTGGATCTAGCGGGGTACTACGAGCAGTACTTC	CASSLDLAGYYEQYF
.	.	TRBV19	TRBJ2-7	TGTGCCAGTAGTATTCCGGGCCCCTACGAGCAGTACTTC	CASSIPGPYEQYF
few	TRBD1	TRBV6-1	TRBJ2-3	TGTGCCAGCAGTGACCGGGACAGGGGGCTTGATACGCAGTATTTT	CASSDRDRGLDTQYF
many	TRBD1	TRBV19	TRBJ1-6	TGTGCCAGTAGTATAGATCCATACAGGGGTTCACCCCTCCACTTT	CASSIDPYRGSPLHF
many	.	TRBV6-6	TRBJ2-1	TGTGCCAGCAGTTACTCTGGCGATGAGCAGTTCTTC	CASSYSGDEQFF
many	TRBD1	TRBV3-1	TRBJ2-7	TGTGCCAGCGGACGACAGGGCTACGAGCAGTACTTC	CASGRQGYEQYF
.	TRBD2	TRBV30	TRBJ2-3	TGTGCCTGGAGTGTAGATTCTGCGGGAGGTTCTGATACGCAGTATTTT	CAWSVDSAGGSDTQYF
few	.	TRBV5-1	TRBJ1-5	TGCGCCAGCTCGGCCGCCGGCCACCCCAATCAGCCCCAGCATTTT	CASSAAGHPNQPQHF
many	TRBD2	TRBV11-1	TRBJ2-3	TGTGCCAGCAGCCTTGAGAGGCTAGCGGGAGCGAGGGATACGCAGTATTTT	CASSLERLAGARDTQYF
many	TRBD2	TRBV7-9	TRBJ2-1	TGTGCCAGCAGCTCGAGGCAGCGGGATCTGAACAATGAGCAGTTCTTC	CASSSRQRDLNNEQFF
.	.	TRBV5-1	TRBJ1-1	TGCGCCAGCAGCTTGGAACAGGCGGTTGAAGCTTTCTTT	CASSLEQAVEAFF
few	.	TRBV7-9	TRBJ1-1	TGTGCCAGCACCGGTGACATGAACACTGAAGCTTTCTTT	CASTGDMNTEAFF
many	.	TRBV2	TRBJ2-1	TGTGCCAGCAGATCGGGTGAGGCGGCCGCCTACAATGAGCAGTTCTTC	CASRSGEAAAYNEQFF
.	.	TRBV6-5	TRBJ1-2	TGTGCCAGCAGTTTCAACCGGGACACGGATTATGGCTACACCTTC	CASSFNRDTDYGYTF
few	.	TRBV7-9	TRBJ1-1	TGTGCCAGCAGCTTAAATCGGGAGATGAACACTGAAGCTTTCTTT	CASSLNREMNTEAFF
.	.	TRBV6-1	TRBJ2-7	TGTGCCAGCAGTGAAGCGTTAAGGAGATCCTACGAGCAGTACTTC	CASSEALRRSYEQYF
.	.	TRBV4-2	TRBJ2-1	TGTGCCAGCAGCCAAGAGGGGGACCATAATGAGCAGTTCTTC	CASSQEGDHNEQFF
.	TRBD2	TRBV19	TRBJ2-1	TGTGCCAGTAGGACTAGCGGGGGAAGCTCCTACAATGAGCAGTTCTTC	CASRTSGGSSYNEQFF
.	TRBD1	TRBV5-4	TRBJ2-4	TGTGCCAGCAGCGCGGGACAGGGGTTGGACATTCAGTACTTC	CASSAGQGLDIQYF
few	.	TRBV12-3/TRBV12-4	TRBJ1-2	TGTGCCAGCAGCCGCTTGGAAAACTATGGCTACACCTTC	CASSRLENYGYTF
few	TRBD2	TRBV19	TRBJ2-3	TGTGCCACCCGGACTAGCGGGGGGAGCACAGATACGCAGTATTTT	CATRTSGGSTDTQYF
.	TRBD1	TRBV27	TRBJ2-5	TGTGCCAGCACGACAGGGCTAGAGACCCAGTACTTC	CASTTGLETQYF
few	.	TRBV7-9	TRBJ2-2	TGTGCCAGCAGCCCCAGGGGGGCAGGGAACACCGGGGAGCTGTTTTTT	CASSPRGAGNTGELFF
many	.	TRBV19	TRBJ1-1	TGTGCCAGTAGTCCCCTGGACACTGAAGCTTTCTTT	CASSPLDTEAFF
many	TRBD2	TRBV11-2	TRBJ2-3	TGTGCCAGCAGTTTACTAGCGGAATATACAGATACGCAGTATTTT	CASSLLAEYTDTQYF
many	.	TRBV18	TRBJ2-5	TGTGCCAGCTCACCGTATAGGGAAGAGACCCAGTACTTC	CASSPYREETQYF
.	.	TRBV6-6	TRBJ1-1	TGTGCCAGCAGAGCCGGGACAAGGGACGGGGTGAACACTGAAGCTTTCTTT	CASRAGTRDGVNTEAFF
many	.	TRBV20-1	TRBJ2-5	TGCAGTGCTAGAGACCCGAGTAAGGATGTGACCCAGTACTTC	CSARDPSKDVTQYF
.	.	TRBV2	TRBJ1-6	TGTGCCAGCAACAACGACGGGGACTCACCCCTCCACTTT	CASNNDGDSPLHF
few	TRBD1	TRBV20-1	TRBJ2-7	TGCAGTGCTAGAGATCTCAGGGGGCACCCCTACGAGCAGTACTTC	CSARDLRGHPYEQYF
few	TRBD1	TRBV20-1	TRBJ1-3	TGCAGTGCTGTTGACAGGGGCTCTGGAAACACCATATATTTT	CSAVDRGSGNTIYF
.	.	TRBV20-1	TRBJ2-3	TGCAGTGCTAAAAGAGTCTCTATCGGTGTTCTCGACTGGGTGGCAGATACGCAGTATTTT	CSAKRVSIGVLDWVADTQYF
.	TRBD2	TRBV14	TRBJ2-7	TGTGCCAGCAGCCTCCTCGGCGGGAGGGCCTCCGACGAGCAGTACTTC	CASSLLGGRASDEQYF
many	TRBD2	TRBV5-1	TRBJ2-5	TGCGCCAGCAGCTCCCCGGGACTAGCTCCAGAGACCCAGTACTTC	CASSSPGLAPETQYF
many	TRBD1	TRBV5-6	TRBJ1-2	TGTGCCAGCAGCTTGAGGACAGGGCTCTATGGCTACACCTTC	CASSLRTGLYGYTF
.	TRBD1	TRBV7-6	TRBJ1-1	TGTGCCAGCAGCCCCGGGACAGGGGGCTGGGGAATCGAAGCTTTCTTT	CASSPGTGGWGIEAFF
many	.	TRBV11-2	TRBJ1-1	TGTGCCAGCAGTTTACTGAACACTGAAGCTTTCTTT	CASSLLNTEAFF
.	.	TRBV5-6	TRBJ2-2	TGTGCCAGCAGCTTGGAAGGACTAACGAACACCGGGGAGCTGTTTTTT	CASSLEGLTNTGELFF
few	.	TRBV7-9	TRBJ2-6	TGTGCCAGCAGCTTAGGGGAGTGGGCTTTCTCTGGGGCCAACGTCCTGACTTTC	CASSLGEWAFSGANVLTF
many	TRBD1	TRBV5-4	TRBJ2-1	TGTGCCAGCAGCTCCGGGACAGGGGCCTACAATGAGCAGTTCTTC	CASSSGTGAYNEQFF
many	.	TRBV3-1	TRBJ1-5	TGTGCCAGCAGCCAAGAAGGGGATCAGCCCCAGCATTTT	CASSQEGDQPQHF
.	TRBD2	TRBV12-3/TRBV12-4	TRBJ2-7	TGTGCCAGCAGGACGAGCGGGGCGGCGTCAACCTACGAGCAGTACTTC	CASRTSGAASTYEQYF
few	.	TRBV5-1	TRBJ1-1	TGCGCCAGCAGCGTCGACACCCCGATGAAGGCTTTCTTT	CASSVDTPMKAFF
.	.	TRBV5-4	TRBJ2-3	TGTGCCAGCAGCTTGGCCTGGCCTAGCGATCCAGATACGCAGTATTTT	CASSLAWPSDPDTQYF
few	TRBD2	TRBV4-1	TRBJ2-5	TGCGCCAGCAGCCATGCCCTCGCCCACCTTCCAGCTAGCGGGAGGGAGACCCAGTACTTC	CASSHALAHLPASGRETQYF
few	TRBD1	TRBV20-1	TRBJ2-3	TGCAGTGCTAGAGGGACAGGAGGACTCCCAGATACGCAGTATTTT	CSARGTGGLPDTQYF
.	.	TRBV12-3/TRBV12-4	TRBJ1-2	TGTGCCAGCAGTTTGAGGGAGGATGGCTACACCTTC	CASSLREDGYTF
.	TRBD1	TRBV6-5	TRBJ1-1	TGTGCCAGCAGTTCCTGGGGACAGGGGACCGAAGCTTTCTTT	CASSSWGQGTEAFF
.	.	TRBV12-3/TRBV12-4	TRBJ2-2	TGTGCCAGCAGTCCGTTAGCGAACACCGGGGAGCTGTTTTTT	CASSPLANTGELFF
.	TRBD2	TRBV2	TRBJ2-1	TGTGCCAGCAGTGGACTAGCGGGAGGGCCAAGGGATGAGCAGTTCTTC	CASSGLAGGPRDEQFF
many	.	TRBV30	TRBJ1-1	TGTGCCTGGAAGGAACGGGGTAGAATGAACACTGAAGCTTTCTTT	CAWKERGRMNTEAFF
.	TRBD1	TRBV29-1	TRBJ2-7	TGCAGCGTTGAAGCTTCCGGGACAGGGACCTACGAGCAGTACTTC	CSVEASGTGTYEQYF
.	.	TRBV20-1	TRBJ1-2	TGCAGTGCTTACAGGGCTAACTATGGCTACACCTTC	CSAYRANYGYTF
.	TRBD2	TRBV29-1	TRBJ2-1	TGCAGCGTCCTCCTAGCGGGGGGGGGCAATGAGCAGTTCTTC	CSVLLAGGGNEQFF
many	.	TRBV12-5	TRBJ1-6	TGTGCTAGGGCCACCCCGATCGCAGGGCCTAATTCACCCCTCCACTTT	CARATPIAGPNSPLHF